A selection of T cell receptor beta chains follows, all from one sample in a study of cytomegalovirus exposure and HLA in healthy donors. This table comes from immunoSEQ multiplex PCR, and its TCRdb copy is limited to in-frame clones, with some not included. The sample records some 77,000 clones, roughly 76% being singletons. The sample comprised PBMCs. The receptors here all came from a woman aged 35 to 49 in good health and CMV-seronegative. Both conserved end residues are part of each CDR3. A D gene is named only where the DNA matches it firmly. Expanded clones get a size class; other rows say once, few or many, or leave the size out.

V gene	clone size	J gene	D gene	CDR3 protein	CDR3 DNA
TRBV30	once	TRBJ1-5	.	CAWSVSSTAGRPLHQPQHF	TGTGCCTGGAGTGTATCGAGTACGGCAGGCAGACCCCTACATCAGCCCCAGCATTTT
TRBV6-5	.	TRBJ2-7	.	CTSSYWGRGSSYEQYF	TGTACCAGCAGTTACTGGGGGCGGGGGAGCTCCTACGAGCAGTACTTC
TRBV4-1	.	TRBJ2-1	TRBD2	CASSQGTSGNNEQFF	TGCGCCAGCAGCCAAGGGACTAGCGGTAACAATGAGCAGTTCTTC
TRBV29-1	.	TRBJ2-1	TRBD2	CSSGTSGMGSYNEQFF	TGCAGCTCAGGGACTAGCGGGATGGGTTCCTACAATGAGCAGTTCTTC
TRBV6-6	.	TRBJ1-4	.	CASGPGGGSNEKLFF	TGTGCCAGCGGCCCCGGCGGGGGATCAAATGAAAAACTGTTTTTT
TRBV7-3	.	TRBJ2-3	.	CASSAGDGGDTQYF	TGTGCCAGCAGCGCTGGGGACGGGGGAGATACGCAGTATTTT
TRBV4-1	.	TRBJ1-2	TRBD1	CASSQASRGNYGYTF	TGCGCCAGCAGCCAAGCATCCAGGGGGAACTATGGCTACACCTTC
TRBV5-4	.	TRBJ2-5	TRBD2	CASSLGLAGGQETQYF	TGTGCCAGCAGCTTGGGGCTAGCGGGGGGCCAAGAGACCCAGTACTTC
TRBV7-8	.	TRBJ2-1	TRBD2	CASSLLTSSYEQFF	TGTGCCAGCAGCTTGTTGACTAGCTCCTATGAGCAGTTCTTC
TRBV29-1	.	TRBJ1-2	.	CSVEDRVLAFGYTF	TGCAGCGTTGAAGATCGGGTCCTCGCTTTCGGCTACACCTTC
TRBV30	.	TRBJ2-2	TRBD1	CAWSVRRQGAPGELFF	TGTGCCTGGAGTGTACGCCGACAGGGGGCGCCCGGGGAGCTGTTTTTT
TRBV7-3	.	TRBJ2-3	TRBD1	CASSTPGGADTQYF	TGTGCCAGCAGCACTCCAGGGGGCGCAGATACGCAGTATTTT
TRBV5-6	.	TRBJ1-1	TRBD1	CASSHLYYRTGAGTEAFF	TGTGCCAGCAGCCATTTATATTACCGGACAGGGGCAGGGACTGAAGCTTTCTTT
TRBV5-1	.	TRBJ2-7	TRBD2	CASSSAGVSYEQYF	TGCGCCAGCAGCTCCGCGGGGGTCTCCTACGAGCAGTACTTC
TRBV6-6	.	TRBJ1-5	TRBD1	CASSGRDRGFNQPQHF	TGTGCCAGCAGTGGACGGGACAGGGGGTTCAATCAGCCCCAGCATTTT
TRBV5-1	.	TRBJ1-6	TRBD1	CASRPGTGGSSYNSPLHF	TGCGCCAGCAGACCCGGGACAGGGGGGAGCTCCTATAATTCACCCCTCCACTTT
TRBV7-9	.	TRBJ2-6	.	CASSRTASGANVLTF	TGTGCCAGCAGCCGAACTGCCTCTGGGGCCAACGTCCTGACTTTC
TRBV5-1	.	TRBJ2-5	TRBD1	CASSWDRAQETQYF	TGCGCCAGCAGCTGGGACAGGGCACAAGAGACCCAGTACTTC
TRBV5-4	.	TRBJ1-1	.	CASSSVQENTEAFF	TGTGCCAGCAGCTCCGTACAGGAGAACACTGAAGCTTTCTTT
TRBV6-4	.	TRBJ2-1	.	CASGETGSSYNEQFF	TGTGCCAGCGGCGAAACAGGGAGCTCCTACAATGAGCAGTTCTTC
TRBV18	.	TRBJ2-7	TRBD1	CASSLAGTGTYEQYF	TGTGCCAGCTCACTCGCCGGGACAGGGACCTACGAGCAGTACTTC
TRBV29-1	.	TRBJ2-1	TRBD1	CSVGSGQHNEQFF	TGCAGCGTCGGTTCGGGACAGCACAATGAGCAGTTCTTC
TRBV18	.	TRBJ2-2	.	CASSPKGANTGELFF	TGTGCCAGCTCACCGAAGGGGGCGAACACCGGGGAGCTGTTTTTT
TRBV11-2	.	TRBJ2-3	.	CASSPRGGSTDTQYF	TGTGCCAGCAGCCCCCGCGGCGGGAGCACAGATACGCAGTATTTT
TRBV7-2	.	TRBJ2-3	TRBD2	CASSLGRLAGGPDTQYF	TGTGCCAGCAGCTTAGGGAGACTAGCGGGAGGGCCGGATACGCAGTATTTT
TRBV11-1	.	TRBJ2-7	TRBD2	CASSLTSGSAKQYF	TGTGCCAGCAGCTTGACTAGCGGGAGTGCGAAGCAGTACTTC
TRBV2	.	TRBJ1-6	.	CASSGGRAPLHF	TGTGCCAGCAGTGGTGGGAGGGCACCCCTCCACTTT
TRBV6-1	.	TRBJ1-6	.	CASSEGEGSFNSPLHF	TGTGCCAGCAGTGAAGGTGAGGGCAGCTTTAATTCACCCCTCCACTTT
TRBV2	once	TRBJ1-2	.	CASSERWTDYGYTF	TGTGCCAGCAGTGAACGTTGGACAGACTATGGCTACACCTTC
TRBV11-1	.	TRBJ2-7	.	CASSLAGVDGQYF	TGTGCCAGCAGCTTAGCTGGAGTAGACGGGCAGTACTTC
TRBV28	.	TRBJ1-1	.	CASSLARNAEAFF	TGTGCCAGCAGTTTAGCCAGGAACGCTGAAGCTTTCTTT
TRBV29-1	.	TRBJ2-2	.	CSVEPSVNTGELFF	TGCAGCGTTGAGCCTAGCGTAAACACCGGGGAGCTGTTTTTT
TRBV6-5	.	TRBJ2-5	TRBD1	CASSYSGQAIETQYF	TGTGCCAGCAGTTACTCAGGACAGGCTATAGAGACCCAGTACTTC
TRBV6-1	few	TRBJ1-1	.	CASSTPGGAIKAFF	TGTGCCAGCAGTACTCCGGGGGGTGCAATTAAAGCTTTCTTT
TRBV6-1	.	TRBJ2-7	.	CASSRPTGAYEQYF	TGTGCCAGCAGCCGACCAACAGGAGCCTACGAGCAGTACTTC
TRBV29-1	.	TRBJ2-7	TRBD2	CSVEVTSGRAYEQYF	TGCAGCGTTGAAGTAACTAGCGGGAGGGCCTACGAGCAGTACTTC
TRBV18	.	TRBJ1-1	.	CASSPPAGGTEAFF	TGTGCCAGCTCACCACCTGCGGGGGGCACTGAAGCTTTCTTT
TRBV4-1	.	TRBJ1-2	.	CASSQPPGGAIPSNYGYTF	TGCGCCAGCAGCCAACCCCCCGGCGGGGCTATCCCCTCTAACTATGGCTACACCTTC
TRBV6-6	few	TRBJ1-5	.	CASSYGGQPQHF	TGTGCCAGCAGTTACGGGGGGCAGCCCCAGCATTTT
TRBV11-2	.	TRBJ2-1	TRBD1	CASSFDRGRYNEQFF	TGTGCCAGCAGCTTTGACAGGGGGCGTTACAATGAGCAGTTCTTC
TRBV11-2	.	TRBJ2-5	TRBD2	CASSPVGAGGGETQYF	TGTGCCAGCAGCCCCGTCGGTGCGGGAGGGGGGGAGACCCAGTACTTC
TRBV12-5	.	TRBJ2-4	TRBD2	CASGFVGGGVGKNIQYF	TGTGCTAGTGGTTTCGTTGGCGGGGGGGTCGGCAAAAACATTCAGTACTTC
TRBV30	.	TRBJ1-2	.	CAWSIGDLYGYTF	TGTGCCTGGAGTATAGGAGACCTTTATGGCTACACCTTC
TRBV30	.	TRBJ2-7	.	CAWQGPTYEQYF	TGTGCCTGGCAGGGGCCCACCTACGAGCAGTACTTC
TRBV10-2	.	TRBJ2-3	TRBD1	CASRSGQGNTDTQYF	TGCGCCAGCCGATCGGGACAGGGGAACACAGATACGCAGTATTTT
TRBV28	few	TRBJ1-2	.	CASSLSGVEGYTF	TGTGCCAGCAGTTTATCAGGGGTGGAGGGCTACACCTTC